The 32 T cell receptor beta chains below were found in one sample sequenced in a study of blood T cell repertoires in COVID-19. Here immunoSEQ multiplex PCR was the method, and the copy in TCRdb shows in-frame clones only, minus some. The table shows under 350,000 clones, with under 90% occurring only once. Sequences were obtained from PBMCs or T cells enriched from blood (not recorded which). These receptors came from an older woman who had recovered from COVID-19.

There are a few counts of this clone. The chain links TRBV28 to TRBJ2-1, with a weak D call TRBD2 (6 bases). Germline CDR1 MDHEN, CDR2 SYDVKM. The CDR3 totals 15 residues. V lost 5 bases to trimming and J lost 0 bases, with 11 bases between them. DNA of the CDR3: TGTGCCAGCAGTCGGGACTCCAGCTCCTACAATGAGCAGTTCTTC. Translated: CASSRDSSSYNEQFF.

In its sample, this clone was seen once. The chain links TRBV12-3 or TRBV12-4 to TRBJ1-2; D is uncertain. This CDR3 is 13 amino acids long. With 5 bases removed from V and 7 bases from J, the gap between germline ends came to 14 bases. Here the CDR3 DNA reads TGTGCCAGCAGTCCTAGCTGGAGCAGTGGCTACACCTTC. Its translation: CASSPSWSSGYTF.

This rearrangement joins TRBV30 to TRBJ1-5; D is unclear. The CDR3 loop spans 14 amino acids. CDR1 GTSNPN and CDR2 SVGIG come from the germline V gene (reference sequence). V shed 1 base and J shed 5 bases, with 12 bases lying between them. The CDR3: CAWSGGRIDQPQHF. The CDR3 DNA sequence: TGTGCCTGGAGTGGAGGGAGAATCGATCAGCCCCAGCATTTT.

The J gene is TRBJ1-1, the V gene TRBV27; D gene unclear. CDR1 MNHEY and CDR2 SMNVEV come from the germline V gene (reference sequence). The CDR3 runs to 14 residues. The germline V and J ends were trimmed by 1 base and 0 bases, with 6 bases remaining between them. CDR3 amino acids: CASSLWSVNTEAFF. The DNA for the CDR3 is TGTGCCAGCAGTTTATGGTCGGTGAACACTGAAGCTTTCTTT.

V usage is TRBV11-1 and J usage is TRBJ2-4; D not certain. Per germline, CDR1 SGHAT and CDR2 FQDESV (reference sequence). Trimming took off 0 bases at V and 7 bases at J, with 10 bases between the two ends. The CDR3 runs to 14 residues. DNA of the CDR3: TGTGCCAGCAGCTTAGCTCCACTGCCTAACATTCAGTACTTC. The encoded protein is CASSLAPLPNIQYF. The full variable domain, completed using reference TRBV11-1 and TRBJ2-4, is EAEVAQSPRYKITEKSQAVAFWCDPISGHATLYWYRQILGQGPELLVQFQDESVVDDSQLPKDRFSAERLKGVDSTLKIQPAELGDSAMYLCASSLAPLPNIQYFGAGTRLSVL.

The V and J genes are TRBV3-1 (or the pseudogene TRBV3-2) and TRBJ2-5; D perhaps matches TRBD2 (5 bases). V was trimmed by 4 bases and J by 1 base, leaving 10 bases between them. Germline CDR1 reads LGHDT; CDR2 reads YNNKEL (reference sequence). The CDR3 covers 14 residues. CDR3 sequence (DNA): TGTGCCAGCAGCCCAAGCGGAATCCAAGAGACCCAGTACTTC. Protein product: CASSPSGIQETQYF.

This clone has more than one count but fewer than ten. The gene calls are TRBV2 and TRBJ2-5, with D maybe TRBD2 (6 bases). The CDR3 loop spans 16 amino acids. Germline V gene sequence: CDR1 SNHLY, CDR2 FYNNEI. V was trimmed by 2 bases and J by 1 base, leaving 14 bases between them. CDR3 protein: CASSETVGAGQETQYF. In DNA form, the CDR3 reads TGTGCCAGCAGTGAAACGGTGGGAGCGGGCCAAGAGACCCAGTACTTC.

This clone was observed once. V usage is TRBV19 and J usage is TRBJ1-5, with a weak D call TRBD1 (6 bases). V lost 5 bases and J lost 1, with 12 bases in between. The CDR3 loop spans 15 amino acids. In germline, CDR1 is LNHDA, CDR2 SQIVND (reference sequence). The CDR3 is CASSPQGISNQPQHF. Written as DNA, the CDR3 is TGTGCCAGTAGTCCTCAGGGGATAAGCAATCAGCCCCAGCATTTT.

The chain links TRBV3-1 (or the pseudogene TRBV3-2) to TRBJ1-4; unclear D gene. V was cut by 6 bases and J by 7 bases, with 15 bases left in between. CDR1 is LGHDT and CDR2 is YNNKEL in the germline V gene (reference sequence). CDR3 length: 14 amino acids. The CDR3, as DNA: TGTGCCAGCAGGACATCAGCGGGGAGTGAAAAACTGTTTTTT. Translating gives CASRTSAGSEKLFF.

The chain joins TRBV18 to TRBJ2-7; no firm D call. Germline loops: CDR1 KGHSH, CDR2 LQKENI. Between the trimmed V and J ends, which lost 3 bases and 3 bases, there was a span of 9 bases. The CDR3 spans 13 residues. The CDR3 loop reads CASSPSVLYEQYF. The CDR3 DNA sequence: TGTGCCAGCTCACCCTCAGTGCTCTACGAGCAGTACTTC. Full variable domain (rest looked up from reference TRBV18 and TRBJ2-7): NAGVMQNPRHLVRRRGQEARLRCSPMKGHSHVYWYRQLPEEGLKFMVYLQKENIIDESGMPKERFSAEFPKEGPSILRIQQVVRGDSAAYFCASSPSVLYEQYFGPGTRLTVT.

The chain links TRBV11-2 to TRBJ2-1; D call uncertain. Germline V gives CDR1 SGHAT, CDR2 FQNNGV. Trimming took 5 bases from V and 0 from J, leaving 17 bases between them. There are 17 residues in the CDR3. CDR3 protein: CASSLGSAVSSYNEQFF. CDR3 coding DNA: TGTGCCAGCAGCCTGGGCTCAGCCGTGAGCTCCTACAATGAGCAGTTCTTC.

This chain joins TRBV6-5 and TRBJ1-3; D uncertain. Germline assignment: CDR1 MNHEY and CDR2 SVGAGI. The CDR3 covers 15 residues. The V end was cut by 6 bases, the J end by 1 base, with 13 bases between. DNA for the CDR3: TGTGCCAGCAGACCCCTTGAACTGTCTGGAAACACCATATATTTT. Amino acid sequence: CASRPLELSGNTIYF.

V gene TRBV10-2 combines with J gene TRBJ2-7; D possibly corresponds to TRBD1 (6 bases). Germline-derived CDR1 and CDR2 are WSHSY and SAAADI. The V end was cut by 0 bases, the J end by 0 bases, with 12 bases between. CDR3 length: 16 amino acids. The CDR3 loop reads CASSESIGDISYEQYF. The CDR3 region has the DNA TGCGCCAGCAGTGAGTCGATTGGGGACATCTCCTACGAGCAGTACTTC.

The V gene is TRBV2, the J gene TRBJ2-1, with no clear D. From germline, CDR1 is SNHLY and CDR2 FYNNEI. V was cut by 1 base and J by 8 bases, with 12 bases left in between. The CDR3 contains 14 residues. The CDR3 DNA reads TGTGCCAGCAGTGAAGGGCCCAGGAACGATGAGCAGTTCTTC. Translating gives CASSEGPRNDEQFF.

The V call is TRBV5-8, the J call TRBJ2-1; 10 nucleotides match TRBD1. The ends lost 2 bases at V and 6 bases at J; junction bases unmatched: 5. The V gene's germline CDR1 is SGHTS and CDR2 YDEGEE. This CDR3 has 15 residues. DNA for the CDR3: TGTGCCAGCAGCTTAGACAGGGGGCATGGCAATGAGCAGTTCTTC. Translating gives CASSLDRGHGNEQFF.

The J gene is TRBJ1-5, the V gene TRBV19; D remains ambiguous. This CDR3 contains 15 residues. The V end lost 7 bases, the J end lost 7 bases, and 20 bases lay between the germline ends. Germline values: CDR1 LNHDA, CDR2 SQIVND (reference sequence). CDR3 loop: CASIGAGEEVQPQHF. In DNA form, the CDR3 reads TGTGCCAGTATTGGTGCTGGGGAGGAGGTGCAGCCCCAGCATTTT.

The rearrangement joins TRBV7-9 to TRBJ2-7, with D perhaps matching TRBD2 (7 bases). The CDR3 length is 14 residues. Germline CDR1 is SEHNR and CDR2 is FQNEAQ (reference sequence). V was trimmed by 3 bases and J by 5 bases, leaving 14 bases between them. The CDR3 loop reads CASSFLGGLDEQYF. CDR3 DNA: TGTGCCAGCAGCTTCTTGGGGGGGCTCGACGAGCAGTACTTC.

The chain is built from TRBV4-1 and TRBJ1-1; tentatively, D is TRBD1 (5 bases). Per the germline V gene, CDR1 is MGHRA and CDR2 is YSYEKL. The length of the CDR3 is 15 residues. Trimming stripped 8 bases from V and 1 base from J, with 17 bases between. CDR3 bases: TGCGCCAGCCGACGTGGGGGACTGTCGAACACTGAAGCTTTCTTT. Protein sequence: CASRRGGLSNTEAFF.

This chain uses TRBV27 with TRBJ1-1, with no clear D. The germline V gene encodes CDR1 MNHEY and CDR2 SMNVEV (reference sequence). The CDR3 totals 16 residues. Trimming removed 6 bases at V and 0 bases at J, with 17 bases between. CDR3 region: CASSPAGGVLNTEAFF. The CDR3 coding sequence is TGTGCCAGCAGCCCCGCGGGTGGGGTTTTGAACACTGAAGCTTTCTTT.

The chain is built from TRBV7-6 and TRBJ1-6; D is perhaps TRBD1 (5 bases). The CDR3 contains 15 residues. V lost 5 bases, J lost 7 bases, and 15 bases lay in between. CDR1 and CDR2 (germline): SGHVS, FNYEAQ. The CDR3 protein is CASSRQLSSNSPLHF. The CDR3 DNA is TGTGCCAGCAGCCGACAGCTTTCATCAAATTCACCCCTCCACTTT. Full variable domain (remainder filled in from reference TRBV7-6 and TRBJ1-6): GAGVSQSPRYKVTKRGQDVALRCDPISGHVSLYWYRQALGQGPEFLTYFNYEAQQDKSGLPNDRFSAERPEGSISTLTIQRTEQRDSAMYRCASSRQLSSNSPLHFGNGTRLTVT.

On this clone itself: This specimen includes other DNA sequences encoding the same CDR3. CDR3 sequence (DNA): TGTGCCAGCTCGAGCTCCTACGAGCAGTACTTC. It is translated as CASSSSYEQYF. The V and J genes are TRBV27 and TRBJ2-7; D ambiguous. This CDR3 has 11 amino acids. Trimming shortened V by 8 bases and J by 0 bases, and 5 bases separated the two germline ends. CDR1 and CDR2 from the germline V gene are MNHEY and SMNVEV (reference sequence).

The V call is TRBV5-1, the J call TRBJ2-5; 7 bases are a match to TRBD1. CDR1 and CDR2 from the germline V gene are SGHRS and YFSETQ. This CDR3 is built from 13 residues. The V and J ends lost 4 bases and 5 bases, in that order; junction bases with no gene match: 5. The CDR3 coding sequence is TGCGCCAGCAGCAAAGACAGGGCGGAGACCCAGTACTTC. It specifies CASSKDRAETQYF.

The chain joins TRBV19 to TRBJ2-7, with TRBD2 matching 8 bases. The CDR3 runs to 15 residues. The V and J ends lost 4 bases and 4 bases, in that order; junction bases with no gene match: 9. Germline V gene sequence: CDR1 LNHDA, CDR2 SQIVND (reference sequence). In DNA form, the CDR3 reads TGTGCCAGTAGTAGGGGGAGCGGGAGAAAATACGAGCAGTACTTC. Protein sequence: CASSRGSGRKYEQYF.

This chain connects TRBV11-2 to TRBJ1-2; TRBD1 matches 7 bases. Germline CDR1 SGHAT, CDR2 FQNNGV. The CDR3 extends over 16 amino acids. Trimming took 0 bases from V and 5 from J; bases not matched to a gene: 9. The chain's CDR3 is CASSLDLRTGPYGYTF. In DNA form, the CDR3 reads TGTGCCAGCAGCTTAGATCTGAGGACAGGACCTTATGGCTACACCTTC.

This clone was counted at least ten times. V is TRBV5-5 and J is TRBJ2-1; the match to TRBD2 covers 10 bases. The CDR3 extends over 16 amino acids. V lost 1 base, J lost 2 bases, and 3 bases stayed unmatched. The germline V gene encodes CDR1 SGHKS and CDR2 YYEKEE (reference sequence). The CDR3 region is CASSLSSGGAYNEQFF. Here the CDR3 DNA reads TGTGCCAGCAGCTTGTCGAGCGGGGGGGCCTACAATGAGCAGTTCTTC.

The chain joins TRBV12-5 to TRBJ2-3; D is possibly TRBD1 (6 bases). Germline values: CDR1 LGHNT, CDR2 FRNRAP. CDR3 length: 15 residues. V was trimmed by 0 bases and J by 4 bases, leaving 11 bases between them. The CDR3 sequence is CASGLVSGGADTQYF. The CDR3 DNA reads TGTGCTAGTGGTTTGGTATCTGGGGGCGCAGATACGCAGTATTTT.

This chain connects TRBV9 to TRBJ2-1; TRBD1 might be the D (6 bases). Trimming shortened V by 4 bases and J by 4 bases, and 15 bases separated the two germline ends. The CDR3 has 15 residues. The germline V gene encodes CDR1 SGDLS and CDR2 YYNGEE. The CDR3 spells CASSPSGDLYNEQFF. The CDR3 DNA sequence: TGTGCCAGCAGCCCTTCAGGGGACCTATACAATGAGCAGTTCTTC.

CDR3 loop: CASSLLEGAGGNTIYF. The CDR3 nucleotides are TGCGCCAGCAGCTTGCTTGAGGGAGCGGGCGGAAACACCATATATTTT. This rearrangement joins TRBV5-1 to TRBJ1-3; D uncertain. Germline CDR1 is SGHRS and CDR2 is YFSETQ. This CDR3 has 16 amino acids. Trimming removed 1 base from V and 4 bases from J, with 15 bases in between.

The chain employs TRBV5-1 and TRBJ1-1, with a possible D match to TRBD1 (6 bases). Germline V gives CDR1 SGHRS, CDR2 YFSETQ. V lost 0 bases, J lost 5 bases, and 11 bases lay in between. The CDR3 is made up of 14 amino acids. The CDR3 loop reads CASSLDPTGTEAFF. The CDR3 DNA is TGCGCCAGCAGCTTGGACCCTACAGGGACTGAAGCTTTCTTT.

The chain employs TRBV27 and TRBJ1-5; 7 bases are a match to TRBD1. The CDR3 is 15 residues long. V was clipped by 6 bases and J by 0 bases; unmatched bases: 5. Per germline, CDR1 MNHEY and CDR2 SMNVEV (reference sequence). The DNA of the CDR3 is TGTGCCAGCAGAAGGGACAGTAATAGCAATCAGCCCCAGCATTTT. Amino acids: CASRRDSNSNQPQHF.

The V call is TRBV6-6, the J call TRBJ2-5, with 14 bases matching TRBD2. Germline V gives CDR1 MNHNY, CDR2 SVGAGI (reference sequence). CDR3 length: 15 residues. Trimming at V came to 5 bases and at J to 3 bases, leaving 2 bases not matched to a gene. The CDR3 loop is CASSQTSGGEETQYF. DNA for the CDR3: TGTGCCAGCAGTCAGACTAGCGGGGGGGAAGAGACCCAGTACTTC.

In its sample, this clone was seen once. The chain employs TRBV7-3 and TRBJ1-2, with D perhaps TRBD1 (6 bases). The ends were cut back, 4 bases at V and 4 bases at J, with 10 bases in the middle. Per germline, CDR1 SGHTA and CDR2 FQGTGA. The length of the CDR3 is 13 residues. In DNA form, the CDR3 reads TGTGCCAGCAGCTCCGGACAGCTCTATGGCTACACCTTC. Encoded protein: CASSSGQLYGYTF.